This paragraph reports one TCR beta chain. What it recognizes is unknown. Other DNA sequences in this specimen translate into the identical CDR3. Primers: 60 Vbeta forward and 13 Jbeta reverse. Measured with immunoSEQ multiplex PCR; TCRdb has only the in-frame clones, and not every one. The sample includes around 89,000 clones, 81% of them seen just once. This record belongs to a study of cytomegalovirus exposure and HLA in healthy donors. Broader study findings: Later analysis suggested most CMV-associated TCR beta chains were HLA-restricted. Certain indistinguishable V segments, among them TRBV6-2 and TRBV6-3, were excluded. Donors were assumed by presence/absence analyses to have roughly uniform sequencing depth.

The V gene lost 3 bases and the J gene lost 1 base, with 7 bases spanning the gap. The CDR3 has 14 amino acids. Germline CDR1 MDHEN, CDR2 SYDVKM. The chain links TRBV28 to TRBJ1-3, with D perhaps TRBD1 (5 bases). Sequencing was done on a sample of PBMCs. The TCR originated in a girl aged 2-15 years in good health and CMV-seropositive. The DNA for the CDR3 is TGTGCCAGCAGTTTCGGGGGTTCTGGAAACACCATATATTTT. Its translation is CASSFGGSGNTIYF.